One and the same sample provided the 26 T cell receptor beta chains below, sequenced in a study of T cells in Graves' hyperthyroidism and ophthalmopathy. From RNA transcripts, TCR beta CDR3 regions were amplified. The HTBI primer set drove a first-round RT-PCR of the TCR CDR3. MiXCR, run by TCRdb on the multiplex PCR reads, gives a single entry per CDR3 protein. The sample gives roughly 98,000 distinct CDR3 sequences, 35% to 45% of which show up once; roughly 10% is in the top ten. The material sequenced was peripheral blood or thyroid tissue (not recorded which). The receptors derive from a woman in her twenties or thirties with Graves' hyperthyroidism.

This clonotype was picked up many times. This sequence joins TRBV20-1 and TRBJ2-7; tentatively, D is TRBD2 (7 bases). Per the germline V gene, CDR1 is DFQATT and CDR2 is SNEGSKA (reference sequence). The CDR3 contains 15 residues. V lost 5 bases and J lost 7, with 24 bases in between. CDR3 coding DNA: TGCAGTGCTGAGGGGGGGAGTAGCGCCCGCGGGGAGCAGTACTTC. Its translation is CSAEGGSSARGEQYF.

The chain couples TRBV20-1 to TRBJ2-7; 12 bases match TRBD2. The CDR3 covers 14 residues. Germline values: CDR1 DFQATT, CDR2 SNEGSKA (reference sequence). V shed 5 bases, J shed 0 bases, and the junction held 2 bases outside the gene matches. As DNA, the CDR3 is TGCAGTGCTTTGACTAGCGGGAGCTCCTACGAGCAGTACTTC. The encoded protein is CSALTSGSSYEQYF.

In its sample, this clonotype was seen many times. V usage is TRBV20-1 and J usage is TRBJ1-2; the D is unclear. V was pared by 1 base and J by 8 bases, with 17 bases between. The CDR3 covers 14 residues. The germline V gene has CDR1 DFQATT and CDR2 SNEGSKA (reference sequence). The CDR3 here is CSARASSENWGYTF. The CDR3 bases are TGCAGTGCTAGAGCCTCGTCAGAAAATTGGGGCTACACCTTC.

The J gene is TRBJ2-2, the V gene TRBV29-1; 7 bases map to TRBD1. The CDR3 consists of 12 residues. The ends lost 8 bases at V and 6 bases at J; junction bases unmatched: 6. In germline, CDR1 is SQVTM, CDR2 ANQGSEA. The DNA of the CDR3 is TGCAGCTTTACAGGGGCGTCCGGGGAGCTGTTTTTT. Translated, it gives CSFTGASGELFF.

This sequence joins TRBV14 and TRBJ2-5; the D gene is possibly TRBD1 (5 bases). Looked up from germline, CDR1 is SGHDN and CDR2 is FVKESK. V was clipped by 4 bases and J by 2 bases, with 11 bases between them. The length of the CDR3 is 14 residues. For the CDR3, the DNA is TGTGCCAGCAGCCGGACACGAAATCAAGAGACCCAGTACTTC. Translating it yields CASSRTRNQETQYF.

This clonotype was seen a few times. The chain joins TRBV28 to TRBJ1-1; D gene ambiguous. CDR1 MDHEN and CDR2 SYDVKM come from the germline V gene. The V gene lost 2 bases and the J gene lost 6 bases, with 13 bases spanning the gap. The CDR3 spans 14 residues. The CDR3 loop reads CASSLTQESSEAFF. The CDR3 region has the DNA TGTGCCAGCAGTTTAACACAAGAGTCCTCTGAAGCTTTCTTT. The variable domain in full, completed from reference TRBV28 and TRBJ1-1, reads DVKVTQSSRYLVKRTGEKVFLECVQDMDHENMFWYRQDPGLGLRLIYFSYDVKMKEKGDIPEGYSVSREKKERFSLILESASTNQTSMYLCASSLTQESSEAFFGQGTRLTVV.

V gene TRBV20-1 combines with J gene TRBJ2-7; 10 bases match TRBD1. With V trimmed by 4 bases and J by 1 base, 13 bases remained unmatched. This CDR3 contains 17 residues. CDR1 is DFQATT, CDR2 SNEGSKA, per germline (reference sequence). CDR3 in DNA: TGCAGTGCTAAAGTGTCCGGGACAGGGGCTAGGTCCTACGAGCAGTACTTC. Translated, it gives CSAKVSGTGARSYEQYF.

On this clonotype: At one of its ends the junction is not consistent with the germline gene, which may arise from a read error. This rearrangement joins TRBV10-3 to TRBJ2-7; 14 positions match TRBD2. Germline V gives CDR1 ENHRY, CDR2 SYGVKD. The CDR3 runs 15 residues. CDR3 DNA: TGTGCCAGCAGTTTGGGACTAGCGGGAGAGGACGAGCAGTACTTC. It is translated as CASSLGLAGEDEQYF.

The gene calls are TRBV7-2 and TRBJ1-3; no clear D gene. Germline V gene data show CDR1 as SGHTA and CDR2 as FQGNSA. Trimming left V 1 base short and J 4 bases short, with 8 bases between. The CDR3 consists of 14 residues. This CDR3 is CASSLVGLGNTIYF. CDR3 nucleotides: TGTGCCAGCAGCTTAGTTGGGCTCGGAAACACCATATATTTT.

This clonotype was seen repeatedly, ten times or more. This may come from a read error, since a much larger clone is one base off. Because the CDR3 is missing its conserved closing phenylalanine or tryptophan, this is likely a read error. The chain combines TRBV9 with TRBJ1-1; D gene unclear. CDR3 length: 13 residues. Germline V gene sequence: CDR1 SGDLS, CDR2 YYNGEE. Trimming removed 0 bases from V and 5 bases from J, with 8 bases in between. The CDR3 DNA follows: TGTGCCAGCAGCGTAGCGGGAAGTACTGAAGCTTTCTCT. Translation gives CASSVAGSTEAFS.

This clonotype has at least ten counts. This rearrangement joins TRBV14 to TRBJ1-3; unclear D gene. The V and J ends lost 0 bases and 0 bases respectively, with 6 bases between them. This CDR3 spans 15 amino acids. Germline V gene data show CDR1 as SGHDN and CDR2 as FVKESK. CDR3 region: CASSQDIHSGNTIYF. CDR3 coding DNA: TGTGCCAGCAGCCAAGATATCCACTCTGGAAACACCATATATTTT.

By sample share, this clonotype is medium-sized. The chain joins TRBV7-6 to TRBJ2-7; possibly TRBD1 for D (5 bases). V was cut by 1 base and J by 2 bases, with 9 bases left in between. Germline CDR1 reads SGHVS; CDR2 reads FNYEAQ. The CDR3 length is 14 residues. CDR3 sequence: CASSLGSGPYEQYF. The DNA of the CDR3 is TGTGCCAGCAGCTTAGGGTCAGGGCCCTACGAGCAGTACTTC.

This clonotype has at least ten counts. The V call is TRBV7-9, the J call TRBJ2-3; D uncertain. Trimming stripped 1 base from V and 2 bases from J, with 10 bases between. Germline values: CDR1 SEHNR, CDR2 FQNEAQ (reference sequence). The CDR3 has 15 residues. Here the CDR3 DNA reads TGTGCCAGCAGCTTAGGACTTAGTTACACAGATACGCAGTATTTT. Translation gives CASSLGLSYTDTQYF.

This clonotype showed up many times. The chain recombines TRBV4-1 with TRBJ2-5; D call uncertain. This CDR3 comprises 14 residues. With 8 bases removed from V and 5 bases from J, the gap between germline ends came to 18 bases. Germline loops: CDR1 MGHRA, CDR2 YSYEKL. CDR3 amino acids: CASAFEERRETQYF. Written as DNA, the CDR3 is TGCGCCAGCGCCTTCGAGGAGCGCAGGGAGACCCAGTACTTC.

This rearrangement joins TRBV25-1 to TRBJ1-1, with 8 bases that match TRBD1. The J segment lost 5 bases and the V segment lost 4 bases, leaving 6 bases of the junction unmatched. Germline V gene sequence: CDR1 MGHDK, CDR2 SYGVNS. This CDR3 comprises 14 residues. CDR3 sequence reads: CASSGVQGVTEAFF. In nucleotides, the CDR3 is TGTGCCAGCAGTGGCGTACAGGGGGTTACTGAAGCTTTCTTT.

This chain uses TRBV12-3 or TRBV12-4 with TRBJ1-5, with 9 bases matching TRBD1. CDR3 size: 14 residues. V lost 5 bases to trimming and J lost 11 bases; unmatched junction nucleotides: 10. CDR3 DNA: TGTGCCAGCAGTCCCGGGACAGGGCTTTTCGCCCAGCATTTT. This codes for CASSPGTGLFAQHF.

This clonotype was found a few times. The J gene is TRBJ1-5, the V gene TRBV2; 7 nucleotides align to TRBD1. The CDR3 covers 15 residues. J gave up 5 bases and V 5 bases, and 9 bases lay outside the gene matches. CDR1 SNHLY and CDR2 FYNNEI come from the germline V gene. DNA of the CDR3: TGTGCCAGCAGTCCCCGGGGAGGGGGCGATCAGCCCCAGCATTTT. Protein: CASSPRGGGDQPQHF.

This chain links TRBV4-1 with TRBJ1-1; D unresolved. The V gene lost 2 bases and the J gene lost 4 bases, with 11 bases spanning the gap. The germline gives CDR1 MGHRA, CDR2 YSYEKL. The CDR3 has 14 residues. The CDR3 DNA follows: TGCGCCAGCAGCCAATCTGGGGTTCGCACTGAAGCTTTCTTT. Translating gives CASSQSGVRTEAFF.

V and J are TRBV28 and TRBJ1-1; D gene unclear. The V end lost 8 bases, the J end lost 8 bases, and 9 bases lay between the germline ends. Germline-derived CDR1 and CDR2 are MDHEN and SYDVKM. The CDR3 covers 10 residues. DNA of the CDR3: TGTGCCAGCTCTAGTCTAGAAGCTTTCTTT. This sequence encodes CASSSLEAFF.

By proportion, this clonotype is medium-sized. The chain employs TRBV20-1 and TRBJ2-5, with no clear D. V shed 2 bases and J shed 0 bases, with 4 bases lying between them. The CDR3 contains 12 residues. CDR1 is DFQATT, CDR2 SNEGSKA, per germline (reference sequence). CDR3 DNA: TGCAGTGCTAGAAGGCACCAAGAGACCCAGTACTTC. Amino acids: CSARRHQETQYF.

In its sample, this clonotype was seen a few times. This chain links TRBV27 with TRBJ2-6; possible D gene TRBD2, 6 bases. Trimming took off 2 bases at V and 0 bases at J, with 11 bases between the two ends. The V gene's germline CDR1 is MNHEY and CDR2 SMNVEV (reference sequence). The CDR3 extends over 17 amino acids. The CDR3: CASSLRGRSSGANVLTF. CDR3 sequence (DNA): TGTGCCAGCAGTTTACGGGGGAGGAGCTCTGGGGCCAACGTCCTGACTTTC.

The V gene is TRBV7-9, the J gene TRBJ2-1; D gene uncertain. The length of the CDR3 is 13 residues. Trimming removed 5 bases from V and 9 bases from J, with 14 bases in between. CDR1 and CDR2 (germline): SEHNR, FQNEAQ (reference sequence). The CDR3 is CASSPDTIGEQFF. The CDR3 nucleotides are TGTGCCAGCAGCCCTGACACGATCGGTGAGCAGTTCTTC. The variable domain in full, with the rest retrieved from reference TRBV7-9 and TRBJ2-1, is DTGVSQNPRHKITKRGQNVTFRCDPISEHNRLYWYRQTLGQGPEFLTYFQNEAQLEKSRLLSDRFSAERPKGSFSTLEIQRTEQGDSAMYLCASSPDTIGEQFFGPGTRLTVL.

This clonotype turned up a few times. The chain couples TRBV7-3 to TRBJ2-5; possible D gene TRBD2, 5 bases. The V end lost 3 bases, the J end lost 5 bases, and 7 bases lay between the germline ends. Germline V gene data show CDR1 as SGHTA and CDR2 as FQGTGA. This CDR3 is built from 12 residues. The CDR3 is CASSFGEETQYF. The DNA for the CDR3 is TGTGCCAGCAGCTTCGGGGAGGAGACCCAGTACTTC.

The chain uses TRBV30 and TRBJ2-7; 11 bases are shared with TRBD2. The ends lost 0 bases at V and 3 bases at J; junction bases unmatched: 1. Per the germline V gene, CDR1 is GTSNPN and CDR2 is SVGIG (reference sequence). The CDR3 has 14 amino acids. The CDR3 spells CAWSVGTSGYEQYF. The CDR3 bases are TGTGCCTGGAGTGTAGGGACTAGCGGCTACGAGCAGTACTTC.

This clonotype turned up a few times. Written as DNA, the CDR3 is TGTGCCCCTTCACGGCAGGGGTGCTCTGGAAACACCATATATTTT. Translation: CAPSRQGCSGNTIYF. This rearrangement joins TRBV10-3 to TRBJ1-3, with D tentatively TRBD1 (6 bases). Trimming shortened V by 11 bases and J by 0 bases, and 17 bases separated the two germline ends. The CDR3 consists of 15 residues. Germline V lookup: CDR1 ENHRY, CDR2 SYGVKD.

This chain links TRBV5-1 with TRBJ2-3; D unresolved. Trimming removed 0 bases from V and 0 bases from J, with 8 bases in between. CDR3 size: 15 residues. Looked up from germline, CDR1 is SGHRS and CDR2 is YFSETQ. This CDR3 is CASSLGLGSTDTQYF. Written as DNA, the CDR3 is TGCGCCAGCAGCTTGGGCCTAGGGAGCACAGATACGCAGTATTTT.